This T cell receptor beta chain was sequenced in a study of blood T cell repertoires in COVID-19. Study-wide context: Material from acute and convalescent COVID-19 was sourced from the United States, Italy and Spain. Sample material is recorded as cDNA or gDNA derived from T cells, B-cell-depleted T cells, or PBMCs.

Authors' analysis steps: Amplification with reference gene primers provided the estimates of nucleated cell counts. The method was immunoSEQ multiplex PCR; TCRdb's version includes in-frame clones alone and lacks a portion of them. D and trimming were read from the DNA, whereas the V and J calls and clone size are those reported in that table. This sample has over 250,000 clones; 83% occur once, and the top ten carry around a tenth. Sample: peripheral blood. This TCR came from a woman aged 45-60 years who had recovered from COVID-19.

The CDR3 sequence: CASSGYTLPDRARAGELFF. For the CDR3, the DNA is TGTGCCAGTAGTGGATACACCTTACCCGACAGGGCCCGGGCCGGGGAGCTGTTTTTT. V gene TRBV19 combines with J gene TRBJ2-2, with 7 bases lining up with TRBD1. Losses at the gene ends were 5 bases for V and 6 bases for J; bases not matched to a gene: 21. CDR1 is LNHDA and CDR2 is SQIVND in the germline V gene (reference sequence). The CDR3 has 19 residues. Drawing the rest from reference TRBV19 and TRBJ2-2, the complete variable domain is DGGITQSPKYLFRKEGQNVTLSCEQNLNHDAMYWYRQDPGQGLRLIYYSQIVNDFQKGDIAEGYSVSREKKESFPLTVTSAQKNPTAFYLCASSGYTLPDRARAGELFFGEGSRLTVL.